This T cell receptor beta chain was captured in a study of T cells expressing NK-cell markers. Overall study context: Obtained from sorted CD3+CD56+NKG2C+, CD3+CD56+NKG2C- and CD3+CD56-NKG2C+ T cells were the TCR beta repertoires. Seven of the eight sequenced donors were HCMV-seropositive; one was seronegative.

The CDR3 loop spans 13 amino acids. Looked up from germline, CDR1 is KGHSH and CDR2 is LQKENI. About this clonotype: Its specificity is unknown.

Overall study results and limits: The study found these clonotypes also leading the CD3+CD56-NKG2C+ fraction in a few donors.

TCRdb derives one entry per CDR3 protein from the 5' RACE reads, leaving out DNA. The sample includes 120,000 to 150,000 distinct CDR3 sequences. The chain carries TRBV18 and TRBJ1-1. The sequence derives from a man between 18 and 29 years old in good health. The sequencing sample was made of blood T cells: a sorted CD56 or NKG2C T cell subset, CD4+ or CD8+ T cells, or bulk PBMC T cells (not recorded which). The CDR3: CASSPPRTAEAFF.